Listed here are 14 T cell receptor beta chains from one sample, sequenced in a study of T cell responses to AZD1222 COVID-19 vaccine. Profiling relied on immunoSEQ multiplex PCR, and the TCRdb table lists in-frame clones only, not all of them. Of roughly 170,000 clones listed, approximately 90% are singletons. The source was peripheral blood, collected on day 0 of AZD1222 vaccination. The receptors stem from an adult in good health.

The chain is built from TRBV20-1 and TRBJ1-1; D gene unclear. Germline CDR1 is DFQATT and CDR2 is SNEGSKA (reference sequence). The V end was cut by 6 bases, the J end by 3 bases, with 8 bases between. The CDR3 has 11 amino acids. In DNA form, the CDR3 reads TGCAGTGCAAAAGTTCACACTGAAGCTTTCTTT. Its translation is CSAKVHTEAFF.

This chain links TRBV27 with TRBJ2-3; 7 nucleotides line up with TRBD1. Losses at the gene ends were 5 bases for V and 3 bases for J; bases not matched to a gene: 11. The CDR3 is 16 amino acids. CDR1 and CDR2 from the germline V gene are MNHEY and SMNVEV (reference sequence). The DNA of the CDR3 is TGTGCCAGCAGTCAAAGACCTGACAGGGCAACAGATACGCAGTATTTT. Translated, it gives CASSQRPDRATDTQYF.

This clone was picked up a small number of times. The chain employs TRBV6-5 and TRBJ1-1; D may be TRBD1 (5 bases). Germline V gene data show CDR1 as MNHEY and CDR2 as SVGAGI. CDR3 length: 12 residues. V lost 2 bases to trimming and J lost 6 bases, with 7 bases between them. The CDR3, as DNA: TGTGCCAGCAGTTACGTGGGGGCTGAAGCTTTCTTT. Translated: CASSYVGAEAFF.

The chain has TRBV27 and TRBJ1-5; D is perhaps TRBD1 (5 bases). This CDR3 has 17 residues. CDR1 and CDR2 (germline): MNHEY, SMNVEV (reference sequence). Trimming left V 6 bases short and J 3 bases short, with 21 bases between. CDR3 DNA: TGTGCCAGCAGACCCCTTGGGGCACCATCAAACAATCAGCCCCAGCATTTT. The encoded protein is CASRPLGAPSNNQPQHF.

This clone came up once. The chain combines TRBV3-1 (or the pseudogene TRBV3-2) with TRBJ1-1; 12 bases match TRBD1. The CDR3 loop spans 19 amino acids. Trimming cost V 4 bases and J 4 bases; bases outside gene matches: 16. Germline V lookup: CDR1 LGHDT, CDR2 YNNKEL (reference sequence). CDR3 DNA: TGTGCCAGCAGCCCAAATACTCCCGGGACAGGGGGCGGGCGCACTGAAGCTTTCTTT. Its protein is CASSPNTPGTGGGRTEAFF.

This clone was detected once. J is TRBJ2-7 and V is TRBV27, with D tentatively TRBD1 (5 bases). Germline CDR1 MNHEY, CDR2 SMNVEV (reference sequence). Trimming removed 6 bases at V and 3 bases at J, with 21 bases between. The CDR3 consists of 16 residues. The CDR3 coding sequence is TGTGCCAGCAGCACCAGGCGGCAGGGAAATCTCTACGAGCAGTACTTC. Translation: CASSTRRQGNLYEQYF.

The rearrangement joins TRBV7-8 to TRBJ1-4, with D unclear. CDR1 SGHVS and CDR2 FQNEAQ come from the germline V gene. The CDR3 contains 17 residues. Trimming pared 3 bases from V and 3 bases from J, leaving 17 bases between. Here the CDR3 reads CASSFPRGRHSNEKLFF. CDR3 sequence (DNA): TGTGCCAGCAGCTTTCCCCGCGGCAGACACTCTAATGAAAAACTGTTTTTT.

This sequence joins TRBV2 and TRBJ2-7; 9 bases agree with TRBD2. Losses at the gene ends were 6 bases for V and 7 bases for J; bases not matched to a gene: 10. Germline V gene sequence: CDR1 SNHLY, CDR2 FYNNEI. The CDR3 covers 14 residues. CDR3 nucleotides: TGTGCCAGCAGCCGACTAGCGGCCTCGGGGGAGCAGTACTTC. Translated, it gives CASSRLAASGEQYF. The whole variable domain, filled in from reference TRBV2 and TRBJ2-7, reads EPEVTQTPSHQVTQMGQEVILRCVPISNHLYFYWYRQILGQKVEFLVSFYNNEISEKSEIFDDQFSVERPDGSNFTLKIRSTKLEDSAMYFCASSRLAASGEQYFGPGTRLTVT.

The chain has TRBV9 and TRBJ2-3, with 11 bases aligning to TRBD2. CDR1 is SGDLS, CDR2 YYNGEE, per germline. The CDR3 totals 16 residues. Trimming at V came to 3 bases and at J to 0 bases, leaving 3 bases not matched to a gene. This CDR3 is CASSETSGASTDTQYF. The CDR3 DNA reads TGTGCCAGCAGCGAGACTAGCGGGGCTAGCACAGATACGCAGTATTTT.

The chain carries TRBV27 and TRBJ2-5, with TRBD2 matching over 8 bases. CDR3 length equals 15 residues. Germline assignment: CDR1 MNHEY and CDR2 SMNVEV (reference sequence). Losses at the gene ends were 5 bases for V and 3 bases for J; bases not matched to a gene: 8. CDR3 loop: CASSTSGGVKETQYF. CDR3 nucleotide sequence: TGTGCCAGCAGTACCAGCGGGGGAGTTAAAGAGACCCAGTACTTC.

CDR3 region: CASSYSPPGQGHEQYF. CDR3 sequence (DNA): TGTGCCAGCAGTTACTCCCCCCCGGGACAGGGCCACGAGCAGTACTTC. V gene TRBV6-5 combines with J gene TRBJ2-7; 9 bases line up with TRBD1. The germline V gene has CDR1 MNHEY and CDR2 SVGAGI. This CDR3 contains 16 residues. The trim removed 0 bases at V and 5 bases at J, leaving 8 bases unmatched.

The chain combines TRBV3-1 (or the pseudogene TRBV3-2) with TRBJ1-4, with 7 bases that match TRBD1. The germline gives CDR1 LGHDT, CDR2 YNNKEL (reference sequence). The CDR3 length is 15 residues. V was pared by 4 bases and J by 6 bases, with 8 bases of the junction left unmatched. CDR3 coding DNA: TGTGCCAGCAGCCCACGCACAGGGGTGGATGAAAAACTGTTTTTT. It translates to CASSPRTGVDEKLFF.

This clone was counted a single time. DNA of the CDR3: TGTGCCAGCAGTTTAAGATTAGCGGGGGGGCTTACGCAGTATTTT. It codes for CASSLRLAGGLTQYF. The V and J genes are TRBV28 and TRBJ2-3; 11 bases agree with TRBD2. The CDR3 runs 15 residues. From germline, CDR1 is MDHEN and CDR2 SYDVKM. Trimming removed 2 bases from V and 8 bases from J; junction bases left unmatched: 6.

This sequence joins TRBV7-2 and TRBJ1-1; unclear D gene. Germline V CDR1 and CDR2: SGHTA, FQGNSA. CDR3 length equals 15 residues. Trimming pared 7 bases from V and 1 base from J, leaving 16 bases between. For the CDR3, the DNA is TGTGCCAGCAACGTACGGGGTGCAGGGAACACTGAAGCTTTCTTT. It yields the protein CASNVRGAGNTEAFF.